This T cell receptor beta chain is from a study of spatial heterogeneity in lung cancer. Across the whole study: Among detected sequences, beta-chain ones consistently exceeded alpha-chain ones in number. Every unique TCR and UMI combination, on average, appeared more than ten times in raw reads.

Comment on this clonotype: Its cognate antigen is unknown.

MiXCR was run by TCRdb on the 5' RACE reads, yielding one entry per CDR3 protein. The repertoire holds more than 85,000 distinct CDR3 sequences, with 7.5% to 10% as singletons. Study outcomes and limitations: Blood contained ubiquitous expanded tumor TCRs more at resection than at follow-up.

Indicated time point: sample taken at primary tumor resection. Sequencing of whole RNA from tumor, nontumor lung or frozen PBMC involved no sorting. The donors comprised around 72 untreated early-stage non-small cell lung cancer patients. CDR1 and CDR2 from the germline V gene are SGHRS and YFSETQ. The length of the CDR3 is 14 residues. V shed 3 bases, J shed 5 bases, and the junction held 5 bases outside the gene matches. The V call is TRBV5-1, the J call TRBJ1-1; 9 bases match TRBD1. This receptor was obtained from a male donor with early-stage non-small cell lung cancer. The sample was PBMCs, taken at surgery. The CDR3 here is CASSSWDRDTEAFF. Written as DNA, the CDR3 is TGCGCCAGCAGCTCCTGGGACAGGGATACTGAAGCTTTCTTT.